A few counts support the clone carrying this T cell receptor beta chain. Its antigen is unidentified. This entry belongs to a study of T-cell reconstitution after alpha-beta-depleted transplantation in children. Broader study findings: Roughly two months post-transplant, alpha-beta T cells reportedly originated from several hundred graft clones that had expanded.

The CDR3 extends over 18 amino acids. Trimming took 3 bases from V and 2 from J; bases not matched to a gene: 8. Unique molecular identifiers tagged the TCRbeta library. TCRdb used MiXCR to reprocess the PCR reads, holding one entry per CDR3 protein. The data show about 980,000 distinct CDR3 sequences, less than 30% seen once. Sequencing was performed on PBMCs, mostly from graft donor cells, taken 360 days after TCRalphabeta/CD19-depleted stem cell transplant. This receptor was identified in a boy in the first two years of life who had a stem cell transplant for SCID, so the T cells may come from the graft donor. This chain uses TRBV12-3 or TRBV12-4 with TRBJ1-5; 12 bases fit TRBD1. The CDR3 sequence is CASSFWDRGRVCNQPQHF. In DNA, the CDR3 is TGTGCCAGCAGTTTTTGGGACAGGGGGCGCGTTTGCAATCAGCCCCAGCATTTT.